The clone carrying this T cell receptor (beta chain) was detected a few times. CDR1 is ENHRY and CDR2 is SYGVKD in the germline V gene. The CDR3 covers 11 residues. V lost 3 bases and J lost 6, with 2 bases in between. The data are from a study of metastatic and nonmetastatic thyroid tumors. Patients underwent thyroid surgery, and none had received any treatment before it. Source study methods: Construction of a distant-metastasis classifier for papillary thyroid cancer relied on CDR3 differences across clinicopathological groups. TCRdb called clones again from the PCR reads with MiXCR. TCRdb, rather than the study authors, made the V and J calls. The sample has tens of thousands of clones; roughly 31% are singletons.

The origin of this receptor is a female donor with papillary thyroid cancer or a benign thyroid nodule (not recorded which). Some clones in this sample may be carry-over from other donors' samples. The gene calls are TRBV10-3 and TRBJ2-2; D uncertain. Sequenced input: blood. CDR3 DNA: TGTGCCATCAGTGACTCCGGGGAGCTGTTTTTT. It codes for CAISDSGELFF.